This entry describes one TCR beta chain. Germline CDR1 reads MDHEN; CDR2 reads SYDVKM. V was shortened by 6 bases and J by 9 bases, with 12 bases between the two germline ends. The CDR3 has 12 amino acids. The assay was immunoSEQ multiplex PCR, and TCRdb's table has in-frame clones only and misses some. The sample lists more than 400,000 clones, about 90% occurring once. Clinical history reported by participants formed the basis on which cohorts were assigned. Either two negative PCRs, clearance, or symptom resolution qualified Cohort 3 donors as recovered. This sample is part of a study of blood T cell repertoires in COVID-19.

The TCR was taken from a man between 18 and 29 years old who had recovered from COVID-19. The rearrangement uses TRBV28 and TRBJ2-4; maybe TRBD2 (5 bases). The sample consisted of PBMCs or T cells enriched from blood (not recorded which). The CDR3 sequence is CASRGVEGIQYF. The DNA for the CDR3 is TGTGCCAGCAGAGGCGTAGAGGGCATTCAGTACTTC.